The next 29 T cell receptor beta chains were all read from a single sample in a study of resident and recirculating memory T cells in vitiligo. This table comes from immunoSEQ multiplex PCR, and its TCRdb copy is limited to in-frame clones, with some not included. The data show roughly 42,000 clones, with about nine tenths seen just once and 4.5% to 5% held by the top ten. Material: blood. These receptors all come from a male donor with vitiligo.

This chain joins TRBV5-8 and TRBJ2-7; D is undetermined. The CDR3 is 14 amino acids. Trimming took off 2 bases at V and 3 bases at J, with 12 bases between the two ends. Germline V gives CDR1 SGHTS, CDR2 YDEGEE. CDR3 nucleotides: TGTGCCAGCAGCTTTTTTTCCGGTGTCTACGAGCAGTACTTC. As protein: CASSFFSGVYEQYF. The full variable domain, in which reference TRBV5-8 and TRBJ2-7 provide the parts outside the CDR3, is EAGVTQSPTHLIKTRGQQATLRCSPISGHTSVYWYQQALGLGLQFLLWYDEGEERNRGNFPPRFSGRQFPNYSSELNVNALELEDSALYLCASSFFSGVYEQYFGPGTRLTVT.

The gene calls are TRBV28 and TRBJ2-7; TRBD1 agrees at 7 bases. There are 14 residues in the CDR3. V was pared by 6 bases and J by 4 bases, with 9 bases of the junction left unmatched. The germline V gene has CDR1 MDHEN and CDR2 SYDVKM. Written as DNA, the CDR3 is TGTGCCAGCAGCCCTACAGGGGCCGTTTACGAGCAGTACTTC. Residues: CASSPTGAVYEQYF.

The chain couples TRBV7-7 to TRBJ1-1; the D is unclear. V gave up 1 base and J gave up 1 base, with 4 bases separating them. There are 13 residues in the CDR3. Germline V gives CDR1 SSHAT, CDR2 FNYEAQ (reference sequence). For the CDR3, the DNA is TGTGCCAGCAGCTTAGACAAGAACACTGAAGCTTTCTTT. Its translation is CASSLDKNTEAFF.

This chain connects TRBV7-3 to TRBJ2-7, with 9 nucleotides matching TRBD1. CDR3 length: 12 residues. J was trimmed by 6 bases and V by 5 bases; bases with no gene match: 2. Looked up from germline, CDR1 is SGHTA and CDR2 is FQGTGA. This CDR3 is CASSQDRGEQYF. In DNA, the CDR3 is TGTGCCAGCAGCCAGGACAGGGGCGAGCAGTACTTC.

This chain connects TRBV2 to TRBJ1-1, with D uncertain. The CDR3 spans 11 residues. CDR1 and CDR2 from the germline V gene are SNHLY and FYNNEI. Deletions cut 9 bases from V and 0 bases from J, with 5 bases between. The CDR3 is CASLMNTEAFF. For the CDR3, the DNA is TGTGCCAGTCTTATGAACACTGAAGCTTTCTTT.

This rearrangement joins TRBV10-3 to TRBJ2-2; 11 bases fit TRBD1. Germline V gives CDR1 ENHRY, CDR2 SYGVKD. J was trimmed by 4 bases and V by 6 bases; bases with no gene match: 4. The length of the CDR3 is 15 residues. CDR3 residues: CAISRDRGVTGELFF. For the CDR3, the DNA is TGTGCCATCAGCCGGGACAGGGGGGTCACCGGGGAGCTGTTTTTT.

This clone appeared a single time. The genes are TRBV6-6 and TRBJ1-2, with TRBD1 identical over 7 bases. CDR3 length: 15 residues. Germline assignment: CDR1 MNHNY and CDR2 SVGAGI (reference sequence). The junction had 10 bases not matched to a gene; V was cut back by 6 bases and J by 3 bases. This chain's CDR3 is CASSRTGELYYGYTF. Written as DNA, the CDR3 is TGTGCCAGCAGCCGAACAGGGGAACTATACTATGGCTACACCTTC.

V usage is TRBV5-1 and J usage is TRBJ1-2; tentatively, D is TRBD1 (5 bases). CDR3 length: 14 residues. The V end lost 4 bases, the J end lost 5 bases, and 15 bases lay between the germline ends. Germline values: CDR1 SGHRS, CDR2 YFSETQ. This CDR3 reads CASSPQVLPYGYTF. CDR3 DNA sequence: TGCGCCAGCAGCCCACAGGTTCTCCCTTATGGCTACACCTTC. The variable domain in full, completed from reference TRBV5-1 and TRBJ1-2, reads KAGVTQTPRYLIKTRGQQVTLSCSPISGHRSVSWYQQTPGQGLQFLFEYFSETQRNKGNFPGRFSGRQFSNSRSEMNVSTLELGDSALYLCASSPQVLPYGYTFGSGTRLTVV.

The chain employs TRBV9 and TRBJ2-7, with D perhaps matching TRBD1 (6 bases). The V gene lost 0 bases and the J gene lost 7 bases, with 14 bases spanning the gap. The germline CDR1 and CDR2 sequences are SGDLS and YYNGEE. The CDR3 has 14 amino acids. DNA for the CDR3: TGTGCCAGCAGCGTAGGGTTCCCCCAGGGGGAGCAGTACTTC. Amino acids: CASSVGFPQGEQYF.

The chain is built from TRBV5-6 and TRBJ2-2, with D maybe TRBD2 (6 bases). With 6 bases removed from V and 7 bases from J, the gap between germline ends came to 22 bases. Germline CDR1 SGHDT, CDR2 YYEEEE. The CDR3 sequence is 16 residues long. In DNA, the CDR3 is TGTGCCAGCACCACATTAAGACTGGGGGAGGTCGGGGAGCTGTTTTTT. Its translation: CASTTLRLGEVGELFF.

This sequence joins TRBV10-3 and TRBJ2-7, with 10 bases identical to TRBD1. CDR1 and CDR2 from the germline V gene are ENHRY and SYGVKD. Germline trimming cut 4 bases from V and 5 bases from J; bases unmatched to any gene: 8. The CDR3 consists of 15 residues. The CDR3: CAISAFGQGVDEQYF. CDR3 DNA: TGTGCCATCAGTGCTTTTGGACAGGGGGTTGACGAGCAGTACTTC.

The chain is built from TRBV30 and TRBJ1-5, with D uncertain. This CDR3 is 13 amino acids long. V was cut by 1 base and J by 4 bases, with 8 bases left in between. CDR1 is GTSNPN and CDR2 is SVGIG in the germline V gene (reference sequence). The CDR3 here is CAWSALFNQPQHF. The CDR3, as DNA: TGTGCCTGGAGTGCTTTATTTAATCAGCCCCAGCATTTT.

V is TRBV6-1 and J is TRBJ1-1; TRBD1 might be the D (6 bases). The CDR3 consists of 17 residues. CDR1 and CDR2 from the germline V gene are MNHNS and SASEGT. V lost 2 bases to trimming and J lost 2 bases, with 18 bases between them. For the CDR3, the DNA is TGTGCCAGCAGTGAACCCATCGCCGGACAGACCAACACTGAAGCTTTCTTT. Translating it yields CASSEPIAGQTNTEAFF.

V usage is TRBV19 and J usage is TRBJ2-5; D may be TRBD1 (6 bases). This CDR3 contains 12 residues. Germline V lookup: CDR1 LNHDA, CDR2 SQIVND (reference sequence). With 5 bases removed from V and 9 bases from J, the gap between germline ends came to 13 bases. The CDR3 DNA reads TGTGCCAGTAGTGGCATGTCAGGGGCCCAGTACTTC. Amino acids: CASSGMSGAQYF.

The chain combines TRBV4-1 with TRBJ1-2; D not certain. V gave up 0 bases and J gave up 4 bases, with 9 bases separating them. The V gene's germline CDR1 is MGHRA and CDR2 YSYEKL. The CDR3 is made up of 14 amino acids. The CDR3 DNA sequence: TGCGCCAGCAGCCAAGATGACGGAGCCTATGGCTACACCTTC. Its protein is CASSQDDGAYGYTF.

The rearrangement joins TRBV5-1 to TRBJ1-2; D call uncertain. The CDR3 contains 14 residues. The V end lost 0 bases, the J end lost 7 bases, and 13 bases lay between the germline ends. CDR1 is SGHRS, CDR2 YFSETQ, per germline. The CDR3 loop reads CASSLVTDAGGYTF. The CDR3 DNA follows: TGCGCCAGCAGCTTGGTCACAGACGCGGGTGGCTACACCTTC.

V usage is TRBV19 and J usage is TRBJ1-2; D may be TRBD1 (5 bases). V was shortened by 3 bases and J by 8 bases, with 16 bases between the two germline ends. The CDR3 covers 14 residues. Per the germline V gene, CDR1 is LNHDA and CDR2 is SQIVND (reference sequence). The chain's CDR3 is CASSMVGLSSGYTF. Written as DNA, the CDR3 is TGTGCCAGTAGTATGGTGGGACTCTCCAGCGGCTACACCTTC.

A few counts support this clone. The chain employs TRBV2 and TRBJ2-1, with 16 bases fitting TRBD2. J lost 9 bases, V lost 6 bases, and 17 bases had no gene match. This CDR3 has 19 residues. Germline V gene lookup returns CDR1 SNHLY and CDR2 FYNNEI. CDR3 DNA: TGTGCCAGCAGCGCCCCGGGACTAGCGGGGGGGCTGTTTCTGTCTGAGCAGTTCTTC. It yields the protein CASSAPGLAGGLFLSEQFF. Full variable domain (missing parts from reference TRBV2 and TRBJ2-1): EPEVTQTPSHQVTQMGQEVILRCVPISNHLYFYWYRQILGQKVEFLVSFYNNEISEKSEIFDDQFSVERPDGSNFTLKIRSTKLEDSAMYFCASSAPGLAGGLFLSEQFFGPGTRLTVL.

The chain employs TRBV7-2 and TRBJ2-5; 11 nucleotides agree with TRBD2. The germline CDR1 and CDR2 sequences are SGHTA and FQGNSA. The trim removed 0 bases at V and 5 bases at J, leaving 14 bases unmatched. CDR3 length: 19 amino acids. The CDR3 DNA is TGTGCCAGCAGCTTAGCAAGTAGCGGGGGGGCCTGGGCAAGGGAGACCCAGTACTTC. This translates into CASSLASSGGAWARETQYF.

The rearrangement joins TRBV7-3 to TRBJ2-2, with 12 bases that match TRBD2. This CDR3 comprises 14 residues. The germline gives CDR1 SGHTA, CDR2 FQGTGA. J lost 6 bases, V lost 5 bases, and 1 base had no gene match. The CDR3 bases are TGTGCCAGCAGCGCTAGCGGGGGGGCCGGGGAGCTGTTTTTT. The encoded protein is CASSASGGAGELFF.

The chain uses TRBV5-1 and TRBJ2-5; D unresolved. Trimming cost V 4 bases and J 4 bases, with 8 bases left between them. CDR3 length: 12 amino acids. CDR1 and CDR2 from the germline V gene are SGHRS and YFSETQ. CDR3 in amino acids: CASSLNSETQYF. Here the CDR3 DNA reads TGCGCCAGCAGCCTAAATTCAGAGACCCAGTACTTC.

CDR3 region: CASSQARRNEQFF. The CDR3 nucleotides are TGTGCCAGCAGCCAAGCGCGACGTAATGAGCAGTTCTTC. The gene calls are TRBV7-2 and TRBJ2-1; D gene ambiguous. The germline V and J ends were trimmed by 5 bases and 7 bases, with 12 bases remaining between them. CDR3 length equals 13 residues. Looked up from germline, CDR1 is SGHTA and CDR2 is FQGNSA.

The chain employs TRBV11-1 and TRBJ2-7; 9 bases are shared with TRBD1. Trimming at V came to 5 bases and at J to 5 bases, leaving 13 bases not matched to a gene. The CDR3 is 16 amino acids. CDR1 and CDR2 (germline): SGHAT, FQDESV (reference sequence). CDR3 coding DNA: TGTGCCAGCAGCCCCACTCTGGGGACAGGGTCGAACGAGCAGTACTTC. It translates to CASSPTLGTGSNEQYF.

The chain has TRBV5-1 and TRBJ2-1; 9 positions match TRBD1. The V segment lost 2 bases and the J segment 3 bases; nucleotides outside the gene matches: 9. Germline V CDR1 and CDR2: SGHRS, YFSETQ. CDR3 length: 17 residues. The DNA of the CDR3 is TGCGCCAGCAGCTTTGAGACGGGACAGGGAGGCTACAATGAGCAGTTCTTC. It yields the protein CASSFETGQGGYNEQFF.

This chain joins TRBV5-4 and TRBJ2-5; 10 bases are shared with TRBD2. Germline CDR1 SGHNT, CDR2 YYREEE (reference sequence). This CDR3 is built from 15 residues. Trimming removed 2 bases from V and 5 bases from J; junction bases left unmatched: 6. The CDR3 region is CASSFHLAGDETQYF. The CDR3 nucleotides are TGTGCCAGCAGCTTTCACCTAGCGGGGGACGAGACCCAGTACTTC.

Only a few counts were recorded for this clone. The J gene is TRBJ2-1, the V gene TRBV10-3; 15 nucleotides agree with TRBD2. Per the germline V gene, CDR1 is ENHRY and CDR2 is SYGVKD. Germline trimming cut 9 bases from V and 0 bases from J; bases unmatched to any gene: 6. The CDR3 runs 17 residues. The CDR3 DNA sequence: TGTGCCATAAAGGGACTAGCGGGGGGCCACTCCTACAATGAGCAGTTCTTC. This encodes CAIKGLAGGHSYNEQFF.

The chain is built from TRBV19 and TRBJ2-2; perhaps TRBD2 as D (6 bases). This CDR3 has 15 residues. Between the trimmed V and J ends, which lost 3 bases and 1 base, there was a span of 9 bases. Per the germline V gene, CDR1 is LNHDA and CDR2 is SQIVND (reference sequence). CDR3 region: CASSMGGKNTGELFF. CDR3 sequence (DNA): TGTGCCAGTAGTATGGGAGGCAAGAACACCGGGGAGCTGTTTTTT. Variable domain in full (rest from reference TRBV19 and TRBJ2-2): DGGITQSPKYLFRKEGQNVTLSCEQNLNHDAMYWYRQDPGQGLRLIYYSQIVNDFQKGDIAEGYSVSREKKESFPLTVTSAQKNPTAFYLCASSMGGKNTGELFFGEGSRLTVL.

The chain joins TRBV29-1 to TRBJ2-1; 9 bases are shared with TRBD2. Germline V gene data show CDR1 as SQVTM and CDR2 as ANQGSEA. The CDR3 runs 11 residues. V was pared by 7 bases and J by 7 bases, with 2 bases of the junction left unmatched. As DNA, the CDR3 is TGCAGCGGGAGCGGGGGGAATGAGCAGTTCTTC. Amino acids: CSGSGGNEQFF.

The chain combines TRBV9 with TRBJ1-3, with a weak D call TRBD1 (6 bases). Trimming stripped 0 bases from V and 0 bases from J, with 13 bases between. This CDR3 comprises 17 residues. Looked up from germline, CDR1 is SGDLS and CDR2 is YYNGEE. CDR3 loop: CASSVDIGGGSGNTIYF. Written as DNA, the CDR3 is TGTGCCAGCAGCGTAGACATAGGGGGGGGCTCTGGAAACACCATATATTTT.